The TCR beta chain under discussion was sequenced for a study of tumour-infiltrating T cells in Burkitt lymphoma (TCRdb year 2020). Describing the broader study: When TCR repertoire data were correlated with clinical outcome, productive clonality turned out to predict both overall and progression-free survival, independent of established prognosticators, age at diagnosis among them.

Its CDR3 holds 20 amino acids, cysteine through phenylalanine. Only CDR3 DNA is held: 60 bases, read in frame from base 1. In the case of this clone: Its antigen specificity is not known. Base-call qualities are not available, and no considerably larger clone is one nucleotide away.

The library was generated by the immunoSEQ multiplex PCR assay. TCRdb retrieved this table from immuneACCESS and kept in-frame rearrangements only. Not all clones are present; in checked studies, unresolved V genes account for under half, and no reason is known for the remainder. Within this sample are fewer than 8,500 clones, with more than 65% of them counted one time only. Around 37% of the sample belongs to the ten largest clones. The receptor comes from a human donor with diffuse large B-cell lymphoma. The sequencing sample was made of tumor tissue. Rearrangement joined TRBV21-1 to TRBJ1-3; the D segment call TRBD1 is taken from the table without a DNA check. TRBV21-1 is a pseudogene segment. The DNA reads TGTGCCAGCAGCAAAGTAAGATTTGGGGCCACCTTTTTTTCTGGAAACACCATATATTTT. Its protein reads: CASSKVRFGATFFSGNTIYF.